The TCR beta chain described here comes from a study of cytomegalovirus exposure and HLA in healthy donors (dated by TCRdb to between 2016 and 2019). Notes on the research overall: According to an earlier analysis of 450 to 650 of the donors, about 179 million T cells yielded approximately 120 million unique TCR beta sequences and 276 Gb of sequence data. The study profiled the T cell repertoires of under 700 subjects by immunosequencing and related them to cytomegalovirus serostatus. In addition to the first cohort of around 670 subjects, a separate validation cohort of approximately 130 different subjects was used. Among 398 genotyped donors of the cohort, an average of around 240,000 unique TCR beta nucleotide sequences were sequenced per donor, about a sixth of them non-productive. High-throughput TCR immunosequencing, statistical association of individual TCRs with disease status, and machine learning were combined to predict cytomegalovirus infection status. Of the roughly 400 genotyped donors, approximately 83% fell in the genetic ancestry cluster associated with self-reported Caucasian donors. The number of typed donors differed by locus: about 629-630 for A, B, C, DRB1 and DQB1; roughly 510 for DQA1; over 600 for DPA1; and roughly 470 for DPB1. An early release covering some 640 HLA-typed donors comprised approximately 300 gigabases of sequencing data and around 85 million unique TCR sequences. The study was designed to test whether signatures of past pathogen exposure could be identified by cataloging public T cell receptors. In a later genetic analysis, genome-wide SNP genotypes for about 55% of the roughly 700 donors were used, and that subset was treated as a discovery cohort. Alongside the repertoire data, information on donor age, sex, ethnicity and CMV serostatus was compiled. All discovery cohort repertoires had been generated using a single sequencing platform. To decide whether each TCR beta V gene segment behaved as functional or pseudogenic, an earlier analysis of approximately 620 of the donors relied on high-throughput TCR beta sequencing. A later analysis re-analyzed previously published TCR beta repertoires from approximately 670 donors and added high-resolution HLA genotyping to study TCR occurrence patterns. Class I and class II HLA loci were covered by the typing at four-digit resolution. Rather than using new phenotypic data, the later analysis identified candidate immune exposures from TCR beta sequences and from how often those sequences occurred across donors. Roughly five DR-DQ haplotypes were handled as single units for association and clustering because linkage in the cohort was strong. Broad study findings and their caveats: In a later analysis, HLA-associated TCR beta chains were found to be more clonally expanded and to have lower generation probabilities than equally common non-associated chains. In a later analysis, the rate of TCR association differed among HLA loci, with DRB1 alleles having the most associated TCRs and HLA-C alleles having the fewest. An association between a missense DCLRE1C variant and V-gene and J-gene trimming of TCR beta chains was found in a later genetic analysis and replicated in an independent cohort. The authors suggested that the approach could potentially be generalized to other disease states and immunological phenotypes. A later genetic analysis reported fewer N-insertions in productive TCRs among donors in an Asian-associated ancestry cluster than the roughly 700-donor mean. The 87-base-pair reads could not distinguish some IMGT-functional V segments, including TRBV6-2 and TRBV6-3, so those segments were excluded. A cluster of highly shared sequence variants was judged likely to be a technical artifact of the sequencing pipeline. Most TCR sequences were observed very rarely across donors, whereas some public TCRs were present in many individuals. An earlier analysis of some 590 of the donors showed that most TCR beta V segments appeared in productive rearrangements either about 87% or about 30% of the time, which broadly matched IMGT annotations. At a false discovery rate of 0.05, a later analysis linked around 15,000 TCR beta sequences to specific HLA alleles. Cytomegalovirus status was reported to be diagnosed by the classifier with high specificity and sensitivity in both the original and validation cohorts. In a later analysis, several top co-occurrence clusters were reported to appear linked to parvovirus B19, influenza, CMV and Epstein-Barr virus. Three of the identified cytomegalovirus-associated TCR beta chains were confirmed in vitro to be specific for cytomegalovirus antigens. Because HLA typing was missing for some donors at each locus, association tests included only the typed subset. Linkage disequilibrium might explain the correlated functional status among segregating V segments, but an unknown experimental factor could not be ruled out. Roughly uniform sequencing depth across donors was assumed in presence/absence analyses, although this assumption may not hold. Immune exposure information for the cohort was limited to CMV serostatus. Because counts were too low, about 18 rarely observed V segments, including chromosome 9 orphons, were left out of the earlier analysis of approximately 580 of the donors. A later analysis found that most CMV-associated TCR beta chains appeared HLA-restricted, with HLA associations seemingly driven largely by CMV exposure. When HLA alleles, especially DR and DQ, strongly co-occurred, TCR associations were difficult to assign to individual alleles. A further reported finding was that TCR beta sequences accurately predicted the HLA-A and HLA-B alleles for most subjects in the first cohort. The cohort was sequenced for TCR beta chains only, and without alpha or paired-chain data the features that could be detected were limited. The study gave a list of roughly 150 TCR beta chains associated with cytomegalovirus.

In regard to this clone: Its recognized antigen is unknown. No base quality values were provided; no much bigger clone lies one nucleotide off.

Receptors were amplified or captured by the immunoSEQ multiplex PCR assay. For the multiplex PCR, a mixture combining 60 forward primers for TCR Vbeta segments and 13 reverse primers for TCR Jbeta segments was used. The CDR3 region of rearranged TCR beta genes was amplified from genomic DNA with a multiplex PCR assay. The amplified TCR beta libraries were sequenced on the Illumina HiSeq System as 87-base-pair reads. The source study handled its data this way. A later analysis counted about 82 million unique TCR beta chains across the 666 repertoires, and around 9.9 million of these chains were shared by at least two donors. Raw reads were error-corrected and collapsed into unique sequences by a nearest-neighbor algorithm in which closely related sequences were merged to remove PCR and sequencing errors. Alignment of CDR3 sequences to IMGT reference sequences was used to assign V, D and J gene segments. For a sequence to be retained, a match of at least six nucleotides to both a V gene segment and a J gene segment was required. Rearrangements were classified as productive when the CDR3 lacked stop codons and remained in frame with V and J, and all other rearrangements were classified as non-productive. CDR3 was defined by IMGT convention, running from the second conserved V-encoded cysteine to the conserved J-encoded phenylalanine. The earlier analysis of 500 to 600 of the donors excluded sequences that lacked an unambiguous match to a single V gene segment. An earlier analysis of 587 of the donors classified V segments as functional when productive rearrangements were above 56.7% and as segregating when the standard deviation between donors was above 5%. A statistical classification framework was built for diagnosing cytomegalovirus status from the catalog of TCR beta chain sequences. In a later analysis, TCR nucleotide sequences were compared against IMGT/GENE-DB human TR gene sequences so that V and J genes could be assigned. Using the TCRdist pipeline, a later analysis assigned CDR3 sequences along with most-parsimonious VDJ recombination scenarios. A later analysis defined each TCR beta chain by its CDR3 amino acid sequence plus V-gene family, and excluded reads lacking a unique V-gene family. In a later analysis, fewer than 600 highly shared, low-generation-probability nucleotide sequences were removed to address suspected cross-contamination and a sequencing artifact. In a later analysis, a clonal expansion index for each public chain was calculated from normalized within-repertoire ranks of inferred template counts. In a later analysis, generation probabilities were computed using a VDJ recombination model fitted to out-of-frame rearrangements, and the results were checked against IGoR. In a later analysis, hypergeometric tests were used to score TCR-TCR, TCR-HLA and TCR-CMV co-occurrence, with a repertoire-size bias correction applied to TCR pairs. To estimate false discovery rates, a later analysis permuted the HLA or CMV assignments 20 times. In a later analysis, co-occurring TCRs were grouped with DBSCAN, and TCRdist sequence similarity was added when clustering was performed within HLA-allele-positive subsets. Repertoires with fewer than 30,000 or more than 120,000 public chains, plus five repertoires with anomalous nucleotide sharing, were excluded from co-occurrence clustering. This immuneACCESS table, as held by TCRdb, lists in-frame sequences with V and J called but not all clones. Of the missing ones, under half trace to an unresolved V gene in checked studies; the others have no known cause. That table supplies the V and J calls and clone size; D and trimming were determined from the DNA. The sample has 95,000 to 150,000 clones on record, 70% to 85% of them singletons. The ten biggest clones cover more than 2.5% of the sample.

The cohort was made up of hundreds of healthy bone marrow donors. Cohort members were all nominally healthy when sampled, although unrecorded immune exposures were likely present. The donor tested CMV seronegative, placing the donor among the approximately 400 seronegative members of the cohort. A peripheral blood sample was provided by each donor, and peripheral blood mononuclear cells were used for TCR beta sequencing. Genomic DNA extraction from the blood cell samples was performed with the Qiagen DNeasy Blood Extraction Kit. Taken from the germline V gene, the CDR1 and CDR2 loops are SGHTA and FQGNSA. At the junction V is shortened by 5 bases and J by 2 bases, with 9 bases in between. The CDR3, from cysteine to phenylalanine, totals 14 residues. The CDR3 DNA has 42 bases and is translated from base 1.

The chain couples TRBV7-2 to TRBJ2-2; D gene: possibly TRBD2, on 6 matching bases. The sequenced sample consisted of PBMCs. The source is a woman in her forties or fifties in good health and CMV-seronegative. The CDR3 region: CASSVSGNTGELFF. At the DNA level, the sequence is TGTGCCAGCAGCGTTAGCGGAAACACCGGGGAGCTGTTTTTT. When the CDR3 is completed using the reference TRBV7-2 and TRBJ2-2 genes on either side, the full variable domain is GAGVSQSPSNKVTEKGKDVELRCDPISGHTALYWYRQSLGQGLEFLIYFQGNSAPDKSGLPSDRFSAERTGGSVSTLTIQRTQQEDSAVYLCASSVSGNTGELFFGEGSRLTVL.